A single sample is the source of the 17 T cell receptor beta chains below, sequenced in a study of Graves' ophthalmopathy and Graves' hyperthyroidism. The authors amplified TCR beta CDR3 regions, and they did so from RNA transcripts for repertoire sequencing. The library came from an HTBI-primed first-round RT-PCR and a second-round multiplex PCR. Each CDR3 protein is one row after TCRdb ran MiXCR on the multiplex PCR reads. The data contain almost 40,000 distinct CDR3 sequences, approximately 53% of them singletons. Sequenced input: peripheral blood. Every receptor here comes from an adult woman with stable Graves' hyperthyroidism.

This chain joins TRBV5-1 and TRBJ2-5; D might be TRBD2 (6 bases). Germline-derived CDR1 and CDR2 are SGHRS and YFSETQ. CDR3 length: 13 residues. The V gene lost 0 bases and the J gene lost 5 bases, with 8 bases spanning the gap. The CDR3 reads CASSLGGKETQYF. The DNA of the CDR3 is TGCGCCAGCAGCTTGGGCGGGAAGGAGACCCAGTACTTC.

Remarks on this clonotype: The junction differs from germline at one of its ends, possibly a read error. CDR3 in amino acids: CSARDWGGTEVFF. The DNA of the CDR3 is TGCAGTGCTAGGGATTGGGGAGGCACTGAAGTTTTCTTT. The chain uses TRBV20-1 and TRBJ1-1, with D unresolved. The germline V gene has CDR1 DFQATT and CDR2 SNEGSKA (reference sequence). This CDR3 contains 13 residues.

The chain uses TRBV4-2 and TRBJ1-1; TRBD1 matches 8 bases. With 4 bases clipped from V and 5 bases from J, the junction kept 3 bases outside the gene matches. Germline V gives CDR1 LGHNA, CDR2 YNFKEQ. This CDR3 spans 13 amino acids. The CDR3 reads CASSLDRGTEAFF. The DNA of the CDR3 is TGTGCCAGCAGCCTCGACAGGGGTACTGAAGCTTTCTTT.

The rearrangement joins TRBV7-2 to TRBJ2-7; perhaps TRBD1 as D (6 bases). Trimming removed 5 bases from V and 3 bases from J, with 17 bases in between. The CDR3 runs 15 residues. Per the germline V gene, CDR1 is SGHTA and CDR2 is FQGNSA. CDR3 region: CASSATPDSIYEQYF. The CDR3 DNA reads as TGTGCCAGCAGCGCAACCCCGGACAGCATCTACGAGCAGTACTTC.

This clonotype was picked up many times. This chain links TRBV24-1 with TRBJ1-1; tentative D call: TRBD1 (6 bases). Germline V gene lookup returns CDR1 KGHDR and CDR2 SFDVKD. Trimming took off 7 bases at V and 1 base at J, with 12 bases between the two ends. This CDR3 is built from 14 residues. CDR3 loop: CATRSGGANTEAFF. The CDR3 region has the DNA TGTGCCACCAGATCCGGGGGCGCGAACACTGAAGCTTTCTTT.

The V gene is TRBV6-6, the J gene TRBJ1-6, with D possibly TRBD1 on 6 matching bases. This CDR3 spans 13 amino acids. V lost 5 bases and J lost 9, with 11 bases in between. Germline CDR1 and CDR2: MNHNY and SVGAGI (reference sequence). In DNA, the CDR3 is TGTGCCAGCAGTGGGGGCGCGGGTTCACCCCTCCACTTT. This sequence encodes CASSGGAGSPLHF.

V usage is TRBV29-1 and J usage is TRBJ2-5; 8 bases line up with TRBD1. The CDR3 totals 13 residues. V lost 6 bases, J lost 4 bases, and 7 bases stayed unmatched. Germline V gene data show CDR1 as SQVTM and CDR2 as ANQGSEA. CDR3 sequence: CSVDRGVGETQYF. The CDR3 nucleotides read TGCAGCGTCGACAGGGGAGTAGGAGAGACCCAGTACTTC.

A word on this clonotype: This may stem from a read error, because a much larger clone lies one nucleotide away. The V and J genes are TRBV10-2 and TRBJ1-5; D uncertain. This CDR3 is built from 12 residues. The germline V gene has CDR1 WSHSY and CDR2 SAAADI. CDR3 sequence: CASRASNQPHHF. The CDR3, as DNA: TGCGCCAGCAGGGCTAGCAATCAGCCCCATCATTTT.

This clonotype was counted at least ten times. The J gene is TRBJ1-2, the V gene TRBV3-1; the D is unclear. The germline CDR1 and CDR2 sequences are LGHDT and YNNKEL (reference sequence). V lost 0 bases to trimming and J lost 2 bases, with 7 bases between them. This CDR3 region has 14 residues. The CDR3 DNA is TGTGCCAGCAGCCAAGAACCGGGGAACTATGGCTACACCTTC. Amino acids: CASSQEPGNYGYTF.

With regard to this clonotype: It is unclear where the CDR3 begins or ends on the DNA, so no DNA is shown, and the CDR3 is as TCRdb lists it. The chain combines TRBV24-1 with TRBJ2-2; the table's TRBD2 call for D was not verified on the DNA. CDR1 and CDR2 from the germline V gene are KGHDR and SFDVKD. The CDR3 length equals 24 residues, ends included. The CDR3 loop reads CATRLSGEGSYEQYFGPGTGELFF.

This clonotype occurred once. The DNA is omitted, as the CDR3 cannot be located on it reliably, and the CDR3 follows TCRdb's listing. This sequence joins TRBV6-5 and TRBJ2-5; TRBD2, as called in the table, went unchecked against the DNA. The CDR3 comprises 19 residues, both ends counted. Germline CDR1 reads MNHEY; CDR2 reads SVGAGI. The CDR3 loop reads CASSFYICSASFPPETQYF.

In its sample, this clonotype was seen many times. CDR3 loop: CSVGTGVDTQYF. The CDR3, as DNA: TGCAGCGTTGGGACAGGGGTTGATACGCAGTATTTT. This chain joins TRBV29-1 and TRBJ2-3; 9 positions match TRBD1. The V segment lost 4 bases and the J segment 6 bases; nucleotides outside the gene matches: 2. This CDR3 contains 12 residues. Germline-derived CDR1 and CDR2 are SQVTM and ANQGSEA.

This clonotype was found many times. The rearrangement joins TRBV3-1 to TRBJ1-6, with unresolved D. CDR1 and CDR2 from the germline V gene are LGHDT and YNNKEL (reference sequence). The CDR3 extends over 12 amino acids. V lost 0 bases and J lost 12, with 6 bases in between. The CDR3 sequence is CASSQDLGPLHF. The DNA of the CDR3 is TGTGCCAGCAGCCAAGACCTTGGACCCCTCCACTTT.

This clonotype was counted at least ten times. V gene TRBV29-1 combines with J gene TRBJ2-3; unclear D gene. The CDR3 has 13 amino acids. V was shortened by 3 bases and J by 1 base, with 8 bases between the two germline ends. Germline loops: CDR1 SQVTM, CDR2 ANQGSEA. CDR3 sequence: CSVDSIGTDTQYF. In DNA form, the CDR3 reads TGCAGCGTTGACAGTATCGGCACAGATACGCAGTATTTT.

Note on this clonotype: Sequence at one end of the junction differs from germline and may be a read error. The rearrangement joins TRBV7-9 to TRBJ2-7, with D maybe TRBD1 (5 bases). The CDR3 totals 17 residues. Germline lookup yields CDR1 SEHNR and CDR2 FQNEAQ (reference sequence). CDR3 bases: TGTGCCAGCAGCTTGGGGCCAGGGTGGCAAATCTCCTACGAGCGGTACTTC. The encoded protein is CASSLGPGWQISYERYF.

This chain connects TRBV6-5 to TRBJ1-2; TRBD1 aligns across 7 bases. The CDR3 covers 16 residues. The V segment lost 4 bases and the J segment 6 bases; nucleotides outside the gene matches: 14. Looked up from germline, CDR1 is MNHEY and CDR2 is SVGAGI. The CDR3 region is CASSLSGTEGPDGYTF. In nucleotides, the CDR3 is TGTGCCAGCAGTTTATCGGGGACAGAGGGGCCCGATGGCTACACCTTC.

This clonotype was observed at least ten times. The V and J genes are TRBV7-9 and TRBJ2-7, with 8 bases aligning to TRBD1. The germline CDR1 and CDR2 sequences are SEHNR and FQNEAQ (reference sequence). This CDR3 has 14 amino acids. The V gene end was trimmed by 4 bases and the J gene end by 2 bases; junction bases not matched to a gene: 4. The CDR3 region has the DNA TGTGCCAGCAGCTGCCGGGACAGGCCCTACGAGCAGTACTTC. It yields the protein CASSCRDRPYEQYF.